This T cell receptor beta chain was recorded in a study of shared clonotypes between healthy human individuals (dated by TCRdb to the early 2020s). At the level of the whole study: The cohort comprised a couple of women and a few men aged 18 to 49 years. For each donor, three plates each were used for CD4 naive and CD4 memory, two plates were used for CD8 naive, and one plate was used for CD8 memory. The study deeply sequenced blood TCR repertoires of about 5 healthy adults to estimate repertoire size and the extent of clonotype sharing between individuals. To increase sequencing depth and limit assay-specific biases, TCR repertoire library preparation and sequencing were carried out by different laboratories using diverse techniques. Between about 0.94 and 8.9 billion PBMCs per donor were obtained by leukapheresis.

Using the deep immunoSEQ assay, TCR CDR3 regions were amplified from genomic DNA by multiplex PCR. Extracted genomic DNA from each cell subset was distributed evenly across all wells of several immunoSEQ 96-well plates, and each plate was treated as a replicate. Each replicate PCR for sorted subsets received around 0.2 ug genomic DNA, equal to tens of thousands of T cell genomes. Purified libraries were measured with a Qubit 3.0 fluorometer, size-checked on a Bioanalyzer 2100, and measured again with the KAPA Library Quantification kit. Every immunoSEQ 96-well plate was sequenced on a separate single-read 150-cycle Illumina NextSeq 550 flow cell. In the source study's methods: Because the immunoSEQ output held only junctional sequences and lacked quality scores, the filtering could not match the filtering applied to full-length reads. To assign V/J genes and CDR3, sequences were annotated against IMGT germline references using PyIR, a Python wrapper for IgBLAST v1.9. Any read was removed if the V/J assignment was weak (E-value above 1e-6), the CDR3 was missing, or the read contained stop codons, out-of-frame junctions, or ambiguous translated residues. V3J clonotypes were defined as sequences sharing the same inferred V gene, J gene, and CDR3 amino acid sequence. Percentage overlap between repertoires was computed as shared unique clonotypes divided by the size of the smaller repertoire. Three approaches were used to assess repertoire richness: RTK rarefaction, the Chao1 estimator, and Recon v2.1 estimates of unobserved clonotypes. OLGA was used to compute generation probabilities for all TCRbeta clonotypes that the gDNA method yielded from four donors. TCRdb carries this immuneACCESS record with in-frame sequences only. Its versions omit some clonotypes, under half of them owing to an unresolved V gene in the studies checked, with the rest unexplained. The V and J calls and clone size come from that table; D and trimming were worked out from the DNA. The sample includes about 1.1 million clones, with about 84% observed a single time. Jointly, the top ten make up roughly 0.65% of the sample.

The germline ends are 11 bases apart after V is trimmed by 2 bases and J by 5 bases. The CDR3 sequence holds 13 residues, the cysteine and phenylalanine included. Of the read, only the CDR3 DNA is kept; its 39 bases are in frame from base 1. In the germline V gene, CDR1 corresponds to SGHDT and CDR2 to YYEEEE. Donors were healthy HIV-negative adults with no recently reported acute infections or vaccinations. Every donor was a Caucasian adult living in Nashville, Tennessee, USA. CD4+ T cells were enriched by magnetic negative selection, after which naive cells were positively selected on CD45RA and the negative fraction was taken as the memory subset. Blood was obtained by leukapheresis, after which PBMCs were separated by Ficoll-Histopaque density gradient centrifugation and cryopreserved in liquid nitrogen vapor phase. Analytical flow cytometry was used to check the purity and quantity of each magnetically sorted T cell population. From each sorted fraction, genomic DNA was isolated and quantified by UV absorbance on a Nanodrop 2000c.

Beyond this particular receptor, the publication reports: Sampling was restricted to blood, and TCR repertoires in tissue are likely to differ from TCR repertoires in blood. Even with the large sequencing depth, rarefaction of the sorted-subset datasets indicated that sequencing was incomplete. When four donors were compared, the shared fraction of clonotypes was roughly 4.8% for naive CD4, around 3.5% for naive CD8, 2% to 2.5% for memory CD4, and less than 0.5% for memory CD8. Clonotypes shared by all four sorted-subset donors showed higher generation probabilities than non-shared clonotypes. Pairwise subsampling led to the expectation that sequencing depth would affect the degree of clonotype sharing among donors. Naive subsets generally had larger estimated clonotype richness than memory subsets did. Because the study included a small number of donors, the genetic and exposure-history diversity represented was limited.

In regard to this clone: The target of this receptor is not known. No clone much larger than this one lies a single base away; base qualities are absent.

The TCR sequence derives from a man between 18 and 35 years old in good health. Some clones in this sample may be carry-over from other donors' samples. Sequencing was performed on memory CD4+ T cells from PBMCs. The cell subset or site label, as the study defines it: CD45RA-negative fraction. The rearranged segments are TRBV5-6 and TRBJ2-7; the D gene is not confidently resolved. CDR3 loop: CASSLPPFHEQYF. The sequenced DNA is TGTGCCAGCAGCTTACCCCCCTTCCACGAGCAGTACTTC.